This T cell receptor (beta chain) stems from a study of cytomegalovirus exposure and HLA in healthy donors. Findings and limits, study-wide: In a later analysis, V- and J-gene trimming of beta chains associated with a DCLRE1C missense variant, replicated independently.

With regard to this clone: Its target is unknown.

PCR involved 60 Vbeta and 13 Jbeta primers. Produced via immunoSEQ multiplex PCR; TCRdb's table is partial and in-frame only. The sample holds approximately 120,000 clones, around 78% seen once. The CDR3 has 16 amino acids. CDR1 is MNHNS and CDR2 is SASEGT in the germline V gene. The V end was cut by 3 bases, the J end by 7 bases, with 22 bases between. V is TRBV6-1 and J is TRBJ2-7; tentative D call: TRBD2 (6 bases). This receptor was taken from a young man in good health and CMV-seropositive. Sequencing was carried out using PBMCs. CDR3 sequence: CASSDRKGTRGREQYF. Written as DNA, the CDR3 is TGTGCCAGCAGTGACCGAAAGGGGACCCGGGGGAGGGAGCAGTACTTC.